A selection of T cell receptor beta chains follows, all from one sample in a study of breast tumors, draining lymph nodes, adjacent tissues. TCRdb recomputed calls from the multiplex PCR reads with MiXCR, one row per CDR3 protein. The data show 150,000 to 200,000 distinct CDR3 sequences, with approximately 33% seen just once and more than 4% held by the top ten. Sequencing input: axillary lymph node tissue. Receptor source: a female donor with breast cancer. Some clones in this sample may be carry-over from other donors' samples. Each CDR3 is given with its conserved first and last residue. A D gene is named only where the DNA matches it firmly. The listing skips clone size in some rows; elsewhere it reads once, few, many or a size class.

-	TRBV24-1	-	TRBJ1-6	CATSARVGHASYNSPLHF	TGTGCCACCAGTGCTAGAGTGGGACACGCCTCCTATAATTCACCCCTCCACTTT
-	TRBV20-1	-	TRBJ2-3	CSARSPPGQLWAQYF	TGCAGTGCTAGGAGTCCCCCCGGCCAGTTGTGGGCGCAGTATTTT
many	TRBV7-3	-	TRBJ2-3	CASSFTGTPGDTQYF	TGTGCCAGCAGCTTCACCGGGACTCCGGGGGATACGCAGTATTTT
many	TRBV6-2/TRBV6-3	TRBD2	TRBJ2-2	CASSEREAGELFF	TGTGCCAGCAGTGAGCGGGAGGCCGGGGAGCTGTTTTTT
-	TRBV18	-	TRBJ2-5	CASSSTLQETQYF	TGTGCCAGCTCATCAACCCTCCAAGAGACCCAGTACTTC
-	TRBV5-6	-	TRBJ1-5	CASSIQGYSNQPQHF	TGTGCCAGCAGCATTCAGGGGTATAGCAATCAGCCCCAGCATTTT
many	TRBV12-3/TRBV12-4	TRBD1	TRBJ2-7	CASSFTGGSIPEEQYF	TGTGCCAGCAGTTTCACAGGGGGCAGTATTCCGGAAGAGCAGTACTTC
many	TRBV6-4	-	TRBJ1-5	CASSDSFGGQPQHF	TGTGCCAGCAGTGACTCATTTGGGGGGCAGCCCCAGCATTTT
-	TRBV12-3/TRBV12-4	-	TRBJ1-6	CASSSTSGGNNSPLHF	TGTGCCAGCAGCTCGACGTCCGGGGGTAATAATTCACCCCTCCACTTT
many	TRBV3-1	-	TRBJ2-5	CASSQVSMETQYF	TGTGCCAGCAGCCAAGTTTCCATGGAGACCCAGTACTTC
few	TRBV5-4	TRBD2	TRBJ2-2	CASTAGTSGGAGLRELFF	TGTGCCAGCACCGCCGGGACTAGCGGGGGGGCGGGTCTCCGGGAGCTGTTTTTT
few	TRBV6-5	TRBD1	TRBJ2-6	CASSYLQGAGGANVLTF	TGTGCCAGCAGTTACCTACAGGGGGCGGGTGGGGCCAACGTCCTGACTTTC
many	TRBV14	TRBD2	TRBJ2-3	CASNHASGSGADTQYF	TGTGCCAGCAACCATGCTAGCGGGAGCGGCGCAGATACGCAGTATTTT
-	TRBV27	-	TRBJ2-2	CASTAGINTGELFF	TGTGCCAGCACGGCAGGGATCAACACCGGGGAGCTGTTTTTT
many	TRBV7-2	-	TRBJ2-3	CASSSAAGVDTQYF	TGTGCCAGCAGCTCAGCAGCAGGGGTAGATACGCAGTATTTT
-	TRBV11-2	TRBD1	TRBJ1-2	CASSWTGARDYGYTF	TGTGCCAGCAGCTGGACAGGGGCGAGGGACTATGGCTACACCTTC
many	TRBV6-5	TRBD1	TRBJ2-7	CASSHPGQGTLEQYF	TGTGCCAGCAGTCACCCCGGACAGGGTACGTTGGAGCAGTACTTC
once	TRBV7-9	TRBD1	TRBJ1-6	CASSLLPGQARYGSPLHF	TGTGCCAGCAGCTTATTGCCGGGACAGGCGAGGTATGGTTCACCCCTCCACTTT
-	TRBV11-2	-	TRBJ1-3	CASSPPGQGSGNTIYF	TGTGCCAGCAGCCCCCCTGGGCAGGGCTCTGGAAACACCATATATTTT
many	TRBV3-1	TRBD1	TRBJ1-2	CASSQVGQGDYGYTF	TGTGCCAGCAGCCAAGTCGGTCAGGGGGACTATGGCTACACCTTC
many	TRBV28	-	TRBJ1-6	CASSLNVQGNSPLHF	TGTGCCAGCAGTTTGAACGTCCAGGGTAATTCACCCCTCCACTTT
-	TRBV9	-	TRBJ1-3	CASSVGTSPGNTIYF	TGTGCCAGCAGCGTAGGTACGTCTCCTGGAAACACCATATACTTT
many	TRBV18	TRBD2	TRBJ2-7	CASSPKRDSYEQYF	TGTGCCAGCTCACCGAAGCGGGATTCCTACGAGCAGTACTTC
few	TRBV5-8	TRBD2	TRBJ2-7	CASSSSGAAVYEQYF	TGTGCCAGCAGCTCGAGCGGGGCGGCCGTATACGAGCAGTACTTC
many	TRBV12-3/TRBV12-4	-	TRBJ2-1	CASSFAYYNEQFF	TGTGCCAGCAGTTTCGCCTACTACAATGAGCAGTTCTTC
many	TRBV4-3	-	TRBJ1-5	CASSQDVAGPQHF	TGCGCCAGCAGCCAAGACGTGGCCGGGCCCCAGCATTTT
many	TRBV5-6	TRBD1	TRBJ1-4	CASSLQGASEKLFF	TGTGCCAGCAGCTTACAGGGGGCCTCTGAAAAACTGTTTTTT
many	TRBV7-2	-	TRBJ2-5	CASSAQGSQETQYF	TGTGCCAGCAGCGCACAGGGTTCCCAAGAGACCCAGTACTTC
-	TRBV2	TRBD2	TRBJ2-5	CASRLTSVQETQYF	TGTGCCAGCAGGTTGACTAGCGTGCAAGAGACCCAGTACTTC
many	TRBV7-2	-	TRBJ1-4	CASSLERATNEKLFF	TGTGCCAGCAGCTTAGAAAGAGCAACTAATGAAAAACTGTTTTTT
once	TRBV6-1	TRBD2	TRBJ2-2	CATASGGPHTGELSF	TGTGCCACGGCCAGCGGGGGGCCGCACACCGGGGAGCTGTCTTTT
-	TRBV7-9	TRBD1	TRBJ2-5	CASSLVHRGETQYF	TGTGCCAGCAGCTTAGTTCACAGGGGGGAGACCCAGTACTTC
-	TRBV28	TRBD2	TRBJ2-7	CASSQLARGVYEQYF	TGTGCCAGCAGTCAACTAGCGAGGGGAGTCTACGAGCAGTACTTC
-	TRBV6-6	TRBD1	TRBJ2-7	CASSPIGTGGSYEQYF	TGTGCCAGCAGCCCTATTGGGACAGGGGGCTCCTACGAGCAGTACTTC
many	TRBV5-4	TRBD2	TRBJ2-1	CASRDGLAGGNEQFF	TGTGCCAGCCGGGATGGACTAGCGGGGGGGAATGAGCAGTTCTTC
many	TRBV6-6	TRBD1	TRBJ2-1	CASSYVGTGGRGSYNEQFF	TGTGCCAGCAGTTACGTCGGGACAGGGGGCCGGGGGTCCTACAATGAGCAGTTCTTC
-	TRBV15	TRBD1	TRBJ2-7	CATSTSHPTGGSEQYF	TGTGCCACCAGCACCTCTCACCCCACAGGGGGGTCCGAGCAGTACTTC
few	TRBV6-1	-	TRBJ1-2	CASSEGSIYGYTF	TGTGCCAGCAGTGAGGGCAGTATCTATGGCTACACCTTC
few	TRBV28	-	TRBJ1-1	CASSLGGGITEAFF	TGTGCCAGCAGTTTAGGGGGGGGAATCACTGAAGCTTTCTTT
many	TRBV14	-	TRBJ1-3	CASSQEPTHSGNTIYF	TGTGCCAGCAGCCAAGAGCCGACCCACTCTGGAAACACCATATATTTT
many	TRBV7-3	TRBD1	TRBJ2-3	CASSLDRAATDTQYF	TGTGCCAGCAGCTTAGACAGGGCAGCCACAGATACGCAGTATTTT
-	TRBV12-3/TRBV12-4	TRBD2	TRBJ2-3	CASSLVLAGCTDTQYF	TGTGCCAGCAGTTTAGTCCTAGCGGGGTGCACAGATACGCAGTATTTT
many	TRBV19	-	TRBJ2-1	CASSMGRIGGYNEQFF	TGTGCCAGTAGTATGGGGAGAATAGGAGGCTACAATGAGCAGTTCTTC
-	TRBV18	-	TRBJ1-1	CASSPQGQGTEAFF	TGTGCCAGCTCACCACAAGGGCAGGGCACTGAAGCTTTCTTT
many	TRBV5-1	-	TRBJ2-7	CASRTRRVSYEQYF	TGCGCCAGCAGAACCCGACGGGTTTCCTACGAGCAGTACTTC
many	TRBV2	TRBD1	TRBJ2-7	CASRAGTGVAYEQYF	TGTGCCAGCAGGGCCGGGACAGGGGTGGCCTACGAGCAGTACTTC
-	TRBV15	TRBD1	TRBJ2-3	CATSRDLRQGSTDTQYF	TGTGCCACCAGCAGAGATCTTCGACAGGGATCCACAGATACGCAGTATTTT
once	TRBV2	TRBD1	TRBJ2-3	CASRRGQGIYNEQYF	TGTGCCAGCAGGAGGGGACAGGGGATTTACAATGAGCAGTATTTT
-	TRBV7-9	-	TRBJ2-5	CASRLGTRVQETQHF	TGTGCCAGCAGGCTAGGGACACGGGTACAAGAGACCCAGCACTTC
-	TRBV6-2/TRBV6-3	TRBD2	TRBJ2-1	CASSTGLAVYNEQFF	TGTGCCAGCAGTACGGGACTAGCGGTGTACAATGAGCAGTTCTTC
many	TRBV20-1	TRBD2	TRBJ2-7	CSAGLAGDYEQYF	TGCAGTGCAGGACTAGCGGGGGACTACGAGCAGTACTTC
many	TRBV12-5	-	TRBJ1-6	CASGLQASPLHF	TGTGCTAGTGGTCTACAGGCCTCACCCCTCCACTTT
many	TRBV3-1	TRBD2	TRBJ2-7	CASSRRLADNYEQYF	TGTGCCAGCAGCCGACGACTAGCGGATAACTACGAGCAGTACTTC
-	TRBV7-2	TRBD1	TRBJ1-1	CASSLGTGGGEAFF	TGTGCCAGCAGCTTAGGGACAGGGGGAGGTGAAGCTTTCTTT